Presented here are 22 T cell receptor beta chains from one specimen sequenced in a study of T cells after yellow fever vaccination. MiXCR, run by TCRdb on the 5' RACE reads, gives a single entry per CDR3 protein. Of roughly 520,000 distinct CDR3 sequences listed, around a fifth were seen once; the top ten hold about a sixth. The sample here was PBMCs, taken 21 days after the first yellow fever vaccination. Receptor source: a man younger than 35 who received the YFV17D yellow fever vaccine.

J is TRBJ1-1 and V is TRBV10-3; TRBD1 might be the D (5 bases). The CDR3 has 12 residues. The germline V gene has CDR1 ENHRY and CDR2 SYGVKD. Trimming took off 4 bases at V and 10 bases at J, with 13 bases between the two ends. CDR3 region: CAISVHRGGAFF. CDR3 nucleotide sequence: TGTGCCATCAGTGTACATAGGGGAGGAGCTTTCTTT.

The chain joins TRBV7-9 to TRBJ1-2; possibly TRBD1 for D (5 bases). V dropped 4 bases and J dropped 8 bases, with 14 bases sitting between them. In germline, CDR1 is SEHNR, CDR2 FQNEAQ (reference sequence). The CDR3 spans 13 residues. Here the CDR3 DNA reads TGTGCCAGCAGCTCCGATGGGGGATTCGGCTACACCTTC. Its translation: CASSSDGGFGYTF.

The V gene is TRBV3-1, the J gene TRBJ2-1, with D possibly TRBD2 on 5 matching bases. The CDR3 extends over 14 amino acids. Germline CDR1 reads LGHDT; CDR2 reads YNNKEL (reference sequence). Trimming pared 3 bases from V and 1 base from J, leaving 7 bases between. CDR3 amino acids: CASSHEGSYNEQFF. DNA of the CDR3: TGTGCCAGCAGCCACGAGGGTTCCTACAATGAGCAGTTCTTC.

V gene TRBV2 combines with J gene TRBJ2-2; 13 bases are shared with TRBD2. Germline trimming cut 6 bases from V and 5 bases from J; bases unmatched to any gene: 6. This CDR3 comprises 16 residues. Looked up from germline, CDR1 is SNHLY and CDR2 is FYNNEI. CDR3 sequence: CASSVGLAGETGELFF. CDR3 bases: TGTGCCAGCAGCGTTGGACTAGCGGGGGAAACCGGGGAGCTGTTTTTT. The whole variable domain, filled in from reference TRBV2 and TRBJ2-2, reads EPEVTQTPSHQVTQMGQEVILRCVPISNHLYFYWYRQILGQKVEFLVSFYNNEISEKSEIFDDQFSVERPDGSNFTLKIRSTKLEDSAMYFCASSVGLAGETGELFFGEGSRLTVL.

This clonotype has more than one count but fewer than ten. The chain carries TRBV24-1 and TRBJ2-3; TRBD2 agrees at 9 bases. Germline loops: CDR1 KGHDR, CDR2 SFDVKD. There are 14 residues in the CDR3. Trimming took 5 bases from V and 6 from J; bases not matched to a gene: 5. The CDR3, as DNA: TGTGCCACCAGTGGGGGACTAGCCTCGGATACGCAGTATTTT. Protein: CATSGGLASDTQYF.

The CDR3 here is CATSSDSSTDTQYF. In DNA, the CDR3 is TGTGCCACCAGCAGCGACTCTAGCACAGATACGCAGTATTTT. The chain recombines TRBV15 with TRBJ2-3, with D unresolved. Germline V CDR1 and CDR2: LNHNV, YYDKDF (reference sequence). The CDR3 sequence is 14 residues long. Trimming left V 3 bases short and J 0 bases short, with 7 bases between.

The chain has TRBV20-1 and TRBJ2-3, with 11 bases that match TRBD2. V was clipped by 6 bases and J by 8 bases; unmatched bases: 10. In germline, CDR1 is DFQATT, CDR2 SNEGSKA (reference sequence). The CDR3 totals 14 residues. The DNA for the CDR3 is TGCAGTGCGACCGCTAGCGGGGGGCGAAGTACGCAGTATTTT. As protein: CSATASGGRSTQYF.

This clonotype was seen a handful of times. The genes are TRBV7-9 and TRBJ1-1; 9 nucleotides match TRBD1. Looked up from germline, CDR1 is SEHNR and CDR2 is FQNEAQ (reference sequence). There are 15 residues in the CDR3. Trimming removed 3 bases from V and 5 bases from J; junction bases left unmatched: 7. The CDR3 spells CASSFLTGGSTEAFF. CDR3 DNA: TGTGCCAGCAGCTTTTTGACAGGGGGTTCTACTGAAGCTTTCTTT.

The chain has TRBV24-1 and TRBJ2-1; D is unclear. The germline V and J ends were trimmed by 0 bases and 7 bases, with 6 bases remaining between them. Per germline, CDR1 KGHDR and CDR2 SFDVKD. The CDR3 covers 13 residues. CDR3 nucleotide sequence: TGTGCCACCAGTGATTTGAGGCGAAATGAGCAGTTCTTC. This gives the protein CATSDLRRNEQFF.

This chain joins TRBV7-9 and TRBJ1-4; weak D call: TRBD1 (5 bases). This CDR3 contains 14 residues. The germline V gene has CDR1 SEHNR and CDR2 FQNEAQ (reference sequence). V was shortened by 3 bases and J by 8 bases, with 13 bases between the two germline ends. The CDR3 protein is CASSFQGGDEKLFF. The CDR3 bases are TGTGCCAGCAGCTTCCAGGGAGGGGACGAAAAACTGTTTTTT.

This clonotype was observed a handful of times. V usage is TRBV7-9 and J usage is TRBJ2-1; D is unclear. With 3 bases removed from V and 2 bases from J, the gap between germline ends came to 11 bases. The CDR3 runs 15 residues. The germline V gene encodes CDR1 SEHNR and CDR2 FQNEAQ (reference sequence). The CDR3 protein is CASSFTVTTYNEQFF. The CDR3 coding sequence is TGTGCCAGCAGCTTTACAGTCACCACCTACAATGAGCAGTTCTTC.

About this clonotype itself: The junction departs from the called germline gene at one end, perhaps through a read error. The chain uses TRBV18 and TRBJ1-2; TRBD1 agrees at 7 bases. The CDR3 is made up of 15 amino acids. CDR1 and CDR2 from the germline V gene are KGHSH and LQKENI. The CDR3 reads CASSPQGRRNYGYTF. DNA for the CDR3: TGTGCCAGCTCGCCACAGGGGCGCCGGAACTATGGCTACACCTTC. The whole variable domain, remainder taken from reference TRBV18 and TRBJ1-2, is NAGVMQNPRHLVRRRGQEARLRCSPMKGHSHVYWYRQLPEEGLKFMVYLQKENIIDESGMPKERFSAEFPKEGPSILRIQQVVRGDSAAYFCASSPQGRRNYGYTFGSGTRLTVV.

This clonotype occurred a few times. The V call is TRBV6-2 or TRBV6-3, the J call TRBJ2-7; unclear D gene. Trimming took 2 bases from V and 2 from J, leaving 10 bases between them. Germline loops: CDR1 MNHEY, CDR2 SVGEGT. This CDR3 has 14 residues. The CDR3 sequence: CASSYGPPAYEQYF. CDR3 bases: TGTGCCAGCAGTTACGGTCCCCCAGCCTACGAGCAGTACTTC.

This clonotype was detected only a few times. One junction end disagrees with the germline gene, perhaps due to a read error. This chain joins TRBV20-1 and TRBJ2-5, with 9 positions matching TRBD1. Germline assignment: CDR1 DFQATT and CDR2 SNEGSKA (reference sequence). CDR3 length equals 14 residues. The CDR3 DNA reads TGTAGTGCTATTCCCCTGGGACAGGGAGAGACCCAGTACTTC. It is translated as CSAIPLGQGETQYF.

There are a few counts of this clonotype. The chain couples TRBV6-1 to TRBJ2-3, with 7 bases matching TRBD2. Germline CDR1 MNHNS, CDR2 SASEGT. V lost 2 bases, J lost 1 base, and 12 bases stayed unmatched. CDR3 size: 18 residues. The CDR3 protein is CASSEKRAGRVGTDTQYF. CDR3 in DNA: TGTGCCAGCAGTGAAAAGCGGGCAGGGAGGGTGGGCACAGATACGCAGTATTTT.

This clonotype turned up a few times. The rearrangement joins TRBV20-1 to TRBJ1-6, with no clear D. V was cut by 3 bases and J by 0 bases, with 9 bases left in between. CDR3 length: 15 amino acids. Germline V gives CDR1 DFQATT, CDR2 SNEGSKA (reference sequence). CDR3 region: CSASLESSYNSPLHF. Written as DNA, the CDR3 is TGCAGTGCTAGTTTAGAGAGCTCCTATAATTCACCCCTCCACTTT.

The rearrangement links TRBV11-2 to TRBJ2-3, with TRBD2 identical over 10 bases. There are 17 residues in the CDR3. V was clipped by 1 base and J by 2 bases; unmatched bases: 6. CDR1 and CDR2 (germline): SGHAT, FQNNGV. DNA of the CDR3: TGTGCCAGCAGCTTAGGCCTTACTAGCGGGAACACAGATACGCAGTATTTT. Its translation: CASSLGLTSGNTDTQYF.

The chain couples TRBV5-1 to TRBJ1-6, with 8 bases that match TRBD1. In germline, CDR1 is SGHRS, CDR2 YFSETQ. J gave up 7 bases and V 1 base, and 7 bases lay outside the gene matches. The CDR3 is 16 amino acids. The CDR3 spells CASSLQGPGGNSPLHF. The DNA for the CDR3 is TGCGCCAGCAGCTTGCAAGGCCCAGGGGGCAATTCACCCCTCCACTTT.

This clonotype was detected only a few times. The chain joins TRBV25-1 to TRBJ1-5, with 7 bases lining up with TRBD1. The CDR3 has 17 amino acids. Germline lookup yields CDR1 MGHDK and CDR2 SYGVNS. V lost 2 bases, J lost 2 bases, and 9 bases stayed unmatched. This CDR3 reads CASSERAGGRGNQPQHF. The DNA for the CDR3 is TGTGCCAGCAGTGAAAGGGCAGGGGGTAGGGGCAATCAGCCCCAGCATTTT. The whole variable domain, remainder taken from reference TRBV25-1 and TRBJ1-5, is EADIYQTPRYLVIGTGKKITLECSQTMGHDKMYWYQQDPGMELHLIHYSYGVNSTEKGDLSSESTVSRIRTEHFPLTLESARPSHTSQYLCASSERAGGRGNQPQHFGDGTRLSIL.

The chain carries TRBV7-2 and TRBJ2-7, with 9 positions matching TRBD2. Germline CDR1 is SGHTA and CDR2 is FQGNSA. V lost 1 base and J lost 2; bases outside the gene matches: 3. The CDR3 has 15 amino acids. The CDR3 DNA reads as TGTGCCAGCAGCTTAGGGGCGGGGGGGCCCTACGAGCAGTACGTC. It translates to CASSLGAGGPYEQYV.

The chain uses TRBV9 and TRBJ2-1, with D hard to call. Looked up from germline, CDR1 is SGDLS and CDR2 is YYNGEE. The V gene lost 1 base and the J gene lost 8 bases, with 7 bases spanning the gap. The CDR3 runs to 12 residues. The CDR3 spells CASSVTSHEQFF. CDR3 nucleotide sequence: TGTGCCAGCAGCGTAACAAGCCATGAGCAGTTCTTC.

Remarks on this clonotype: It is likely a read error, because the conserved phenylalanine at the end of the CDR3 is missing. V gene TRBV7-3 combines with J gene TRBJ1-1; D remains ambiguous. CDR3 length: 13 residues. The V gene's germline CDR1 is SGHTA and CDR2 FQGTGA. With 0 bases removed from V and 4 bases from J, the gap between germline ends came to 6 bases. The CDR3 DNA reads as TGTGCCAGCAGCTTAACCCCCAGCACTGAAGCTTTCTCT. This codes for CASSLTPSTEAFS.